A single sample is the source of the 2 T cell receptor beta chains below, sequenced in a study of T cell responses to AZD1222 COVID-19 vaccine. Produced via immunoSEQ multiplex PCR; TCRdb's table is partial and in-frame only. The top ten hold about 3.5% of the sample, which has about 100,000 clones, just under 90% seen once. The material sequenced was peripheral blood, taken on day 0 of AZD1222 vaccination. Source of these receptors: an adult in good health.

This chain connects TRBV5-5 to TRBJ1-5, with a weak D call TRBD1 (5 bases). The CDR3 length is 15 residues. The germline V gene encodes CDR1 SGHKS and CDR2 YYEKEE (reference sequence). The V gene lost 0 bases and the J gene lost 7 bases, with 14 bases spanning the gap. In DNA form, the CDR3 reads TGTGCCAGCAGCTTGGGACAGAGAAGTTGGCAGCCCCAGCATTTT. Translated, it gives CASSLGQRSWQPQHF.

The chain is built from TRBV7-2 and TRBJ2-7; 9 nucleotides align to TRBD2. This CDR3 spans 17 amino acids. V lost 3 bases and J lost 3; bases outside the gene matches: 12. Germline lookup yields CDR1 SGHTA and CDR2 FQGNSA. CDR3 region: CASSLIGGGGGNYEQYF. In DNA form, the CDR3 reads TGTGCCAGCAGCTTGATCGGTGGCGGGGGGGGTAACTACGAGCAGTACTTC.